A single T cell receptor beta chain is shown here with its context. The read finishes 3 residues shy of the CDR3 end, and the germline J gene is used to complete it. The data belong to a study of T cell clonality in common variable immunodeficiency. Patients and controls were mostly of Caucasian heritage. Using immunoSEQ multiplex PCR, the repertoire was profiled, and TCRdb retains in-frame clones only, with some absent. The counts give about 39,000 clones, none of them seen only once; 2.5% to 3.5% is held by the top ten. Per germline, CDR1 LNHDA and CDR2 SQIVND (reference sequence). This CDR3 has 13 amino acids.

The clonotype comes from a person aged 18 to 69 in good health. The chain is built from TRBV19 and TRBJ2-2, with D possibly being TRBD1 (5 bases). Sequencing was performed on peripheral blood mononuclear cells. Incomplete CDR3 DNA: TGTGCCAGTAGGGGTTCTGGGGCCAACGTG. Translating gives CASRGSGANV. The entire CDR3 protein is CASRGSGANVLFF.